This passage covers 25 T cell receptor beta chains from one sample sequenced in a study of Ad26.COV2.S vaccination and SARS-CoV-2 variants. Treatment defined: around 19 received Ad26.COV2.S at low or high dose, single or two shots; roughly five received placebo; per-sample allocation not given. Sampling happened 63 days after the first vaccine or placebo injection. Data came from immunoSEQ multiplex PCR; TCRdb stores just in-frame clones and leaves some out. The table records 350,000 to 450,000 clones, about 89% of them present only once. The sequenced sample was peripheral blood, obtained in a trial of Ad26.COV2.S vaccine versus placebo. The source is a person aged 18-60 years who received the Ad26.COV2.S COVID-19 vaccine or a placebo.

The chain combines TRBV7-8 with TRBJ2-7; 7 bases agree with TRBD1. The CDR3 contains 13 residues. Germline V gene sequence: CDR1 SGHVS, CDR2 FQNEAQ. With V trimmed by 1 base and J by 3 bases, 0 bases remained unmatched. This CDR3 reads CASSLGTGYEQYF. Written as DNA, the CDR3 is TGTGCCAGCAGCTTAGGGACAGGCTACGAGCAGTACTTC.

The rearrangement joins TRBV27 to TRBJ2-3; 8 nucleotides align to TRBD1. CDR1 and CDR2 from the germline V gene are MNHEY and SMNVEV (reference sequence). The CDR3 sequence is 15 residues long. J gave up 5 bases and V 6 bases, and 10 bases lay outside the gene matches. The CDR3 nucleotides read TGTGCCAGCAGCCCGACAGGGGATAGGCGAGATACGCAGTATTTT. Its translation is CASSPTGDRRDTQYF.

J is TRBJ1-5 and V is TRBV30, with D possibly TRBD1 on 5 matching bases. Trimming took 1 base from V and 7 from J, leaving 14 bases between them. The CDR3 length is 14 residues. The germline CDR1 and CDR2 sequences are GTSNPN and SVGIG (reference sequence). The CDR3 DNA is TGTGCCTGGAGTGCCGGGACCGGGGGACAGCCCCAGCATTTT. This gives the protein CAWSAGTGGQPQHF. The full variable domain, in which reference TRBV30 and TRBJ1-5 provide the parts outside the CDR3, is SQTIHQWPATLVQPVGSPLSLECTVEGTSNPNLYWYRQAAGRGLQLLFYSVGIGQISSEVPQNLSASRPQDRQFILSSKKLLLSDSGFYLCAWSAGTGGQPQHFGDGTRLSIL.

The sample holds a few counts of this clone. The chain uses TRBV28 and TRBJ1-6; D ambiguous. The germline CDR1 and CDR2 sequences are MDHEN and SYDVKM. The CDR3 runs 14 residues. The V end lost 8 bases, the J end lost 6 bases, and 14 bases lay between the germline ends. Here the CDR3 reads CASVTAYFNSPLHF. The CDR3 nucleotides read TGTGCCAGCGTAACAGCTTATTTTAATTCACCCCTCCACTTT.

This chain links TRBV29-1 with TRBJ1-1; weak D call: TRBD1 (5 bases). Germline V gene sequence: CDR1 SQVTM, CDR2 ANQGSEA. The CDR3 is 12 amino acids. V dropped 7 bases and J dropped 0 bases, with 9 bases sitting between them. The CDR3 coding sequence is TGCAGCGGGGGGGGAATGAACACTGAAGCTTTCTTT. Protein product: CSGGGMNTEAFF. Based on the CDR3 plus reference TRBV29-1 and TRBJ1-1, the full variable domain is SAVISQKPSRDICQRGTSLTIQCQVDSQVTMMFWYRQQPGQSLTLIATANQGSEATYESGFVIDKFPISRPNLTFSTLTVSNMSPEDSSIYLCSGGGMNTEAFFGQGTRLTVV.

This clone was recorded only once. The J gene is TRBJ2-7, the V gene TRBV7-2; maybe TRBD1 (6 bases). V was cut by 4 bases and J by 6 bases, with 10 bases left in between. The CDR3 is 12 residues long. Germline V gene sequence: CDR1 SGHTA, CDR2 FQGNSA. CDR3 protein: CASSYTGREQYF. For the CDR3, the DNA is TGTGCCAGCAGCTATACAGGGCGCGAGCAGTACTTC.

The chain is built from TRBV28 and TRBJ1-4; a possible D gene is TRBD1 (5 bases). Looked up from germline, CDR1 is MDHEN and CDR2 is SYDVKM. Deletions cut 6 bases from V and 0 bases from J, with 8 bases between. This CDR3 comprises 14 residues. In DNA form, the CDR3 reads TGTGCCAGCAGCCGAGGGGCAACTAATGAAAAACTGTTTTTT. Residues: CASSRGATNEKLFF. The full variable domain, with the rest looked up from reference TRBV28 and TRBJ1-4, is DVKVTQSSRYLVKRTGEKVFLECVQDMDHENMFWYRQDPGLGLRLIYFSYDVKMKEKGDIPEGYSVSREKKERFSLILESASTNQTSMYLCASSRGATNEKLFFGSGTQLSVL.

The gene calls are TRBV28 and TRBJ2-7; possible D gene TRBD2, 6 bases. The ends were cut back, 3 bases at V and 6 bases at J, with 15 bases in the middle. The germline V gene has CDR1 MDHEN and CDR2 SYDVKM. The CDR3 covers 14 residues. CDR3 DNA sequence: TGTGCCAGCAGTTTCCGGACCCAGGAGGGCGAGCAGTACTTC. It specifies CASSFRTQEGEQYF.

CDR3 DNA: TGTGCCAGCAGCTCGGAGCCGGTGTATAATGAGCAGTTCTTC. Translating gives CASSSEPVYNEQFF. The gene calls are TRBV7-8 and TRBJ2-1; the D is unclear. Deletions cut 4 bases from V and 7 bases from J, with 14 bases between. In germline, CDR1 is SGHVS, CDR2 FQNEAQ. CDR3 size: 14 residues.

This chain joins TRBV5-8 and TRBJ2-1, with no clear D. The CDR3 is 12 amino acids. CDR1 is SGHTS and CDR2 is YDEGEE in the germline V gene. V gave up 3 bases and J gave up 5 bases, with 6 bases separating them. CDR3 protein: CASSSRHNEQFF. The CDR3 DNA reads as TGTGCCAGCAGCTCCAGACACAATGAGCAGTTCTTC.

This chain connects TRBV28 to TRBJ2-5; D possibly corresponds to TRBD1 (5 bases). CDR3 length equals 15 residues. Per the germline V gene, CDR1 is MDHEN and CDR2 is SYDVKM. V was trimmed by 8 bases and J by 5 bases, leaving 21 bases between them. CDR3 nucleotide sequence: TGTGCCAGCGCTCCAACGCAGGGTTTAGAGGAGACCCAGTACTTC. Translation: CASAPTQGLEETQYF. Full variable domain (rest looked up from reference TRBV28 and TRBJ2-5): DVKVTQSSRYLVKRTGEKVFLECVQDMDHENMFWYRQDPGLGLRLIYFSYDVKMKEKGDIPEGYSVSREKKERFSLILESASTNQTSMYLCASAPTQGLEETQYFGPGTRLLVL.

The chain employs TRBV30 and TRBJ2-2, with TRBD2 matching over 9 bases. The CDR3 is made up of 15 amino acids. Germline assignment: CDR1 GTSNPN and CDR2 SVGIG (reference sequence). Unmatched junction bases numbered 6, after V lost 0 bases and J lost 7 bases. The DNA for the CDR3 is TGTGCCTGGAGTGTACGTAGCGGGAGAATCGGGGAGCTGTTTTTT. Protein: CAWSVRSGRIGELFF.

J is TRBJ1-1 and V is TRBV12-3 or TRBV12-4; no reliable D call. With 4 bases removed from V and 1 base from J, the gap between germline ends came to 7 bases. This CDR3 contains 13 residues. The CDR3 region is CASSWWENTEAFF. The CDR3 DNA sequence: TGTGCCAGCAGTTGGTGGGAGAACACTGAAGCTTTCTTT.

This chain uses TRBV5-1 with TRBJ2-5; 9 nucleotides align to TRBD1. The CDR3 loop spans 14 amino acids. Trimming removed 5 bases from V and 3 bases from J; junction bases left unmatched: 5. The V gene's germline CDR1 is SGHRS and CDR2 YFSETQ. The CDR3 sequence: CASRPGTGKETQYF. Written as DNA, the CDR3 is TGCGCCAGCAGGCCAGGGACAGGGAAAGAGACCCAGTACTTC.

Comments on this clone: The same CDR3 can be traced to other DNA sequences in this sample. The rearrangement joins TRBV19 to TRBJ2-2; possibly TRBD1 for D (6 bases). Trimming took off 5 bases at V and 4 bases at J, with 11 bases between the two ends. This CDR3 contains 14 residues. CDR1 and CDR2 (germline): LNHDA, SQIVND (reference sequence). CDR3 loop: CASSQQGFTGELFF. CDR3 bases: TGTGCCAGTAGTCAACAGGGTTTCACCGGGGAGCTGTTTTTT.

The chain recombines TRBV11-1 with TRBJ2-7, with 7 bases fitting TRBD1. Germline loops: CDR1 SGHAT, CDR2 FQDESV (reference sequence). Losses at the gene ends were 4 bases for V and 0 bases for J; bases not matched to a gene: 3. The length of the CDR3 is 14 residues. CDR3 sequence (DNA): TGTGCCAGCAGCTGGGGACAGACCTCCTACGAGCAGTACTTC. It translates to CASSWGQTSYEQYF.

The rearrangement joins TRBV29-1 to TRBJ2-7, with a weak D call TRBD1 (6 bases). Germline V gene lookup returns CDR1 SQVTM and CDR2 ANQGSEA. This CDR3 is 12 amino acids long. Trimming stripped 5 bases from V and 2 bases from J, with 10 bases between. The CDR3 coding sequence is TGCAGCGTTTCCAAGGGGGCCTACGAGCAGTACTTC. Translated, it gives CSVSKGAYEQYF.

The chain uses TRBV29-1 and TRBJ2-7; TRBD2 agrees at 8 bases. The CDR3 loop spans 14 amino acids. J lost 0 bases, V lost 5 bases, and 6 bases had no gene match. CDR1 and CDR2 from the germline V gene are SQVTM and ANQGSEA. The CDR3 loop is CSVQGSGNSYEQYF. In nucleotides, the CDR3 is TGCAGCGTTCAGGGTAGCGGGAACTCCTACGAGCAGTACTTC.

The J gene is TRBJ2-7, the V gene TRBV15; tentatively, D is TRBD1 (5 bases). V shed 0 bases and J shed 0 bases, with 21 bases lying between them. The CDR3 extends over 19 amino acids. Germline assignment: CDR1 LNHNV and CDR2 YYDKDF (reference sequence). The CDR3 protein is CATSRDLGRWSRGSYEQYF. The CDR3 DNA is TGTGCCACCAGCAGAGATCTGGGTCGCTGGAGTAGGGGCTCCTACGAGCAGTACTTC.

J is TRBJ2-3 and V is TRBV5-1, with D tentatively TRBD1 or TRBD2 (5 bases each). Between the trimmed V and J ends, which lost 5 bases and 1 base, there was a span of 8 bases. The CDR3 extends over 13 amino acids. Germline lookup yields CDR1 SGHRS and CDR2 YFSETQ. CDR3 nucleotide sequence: TGCGCCAGCAGTAGGGACGGCACAGATACGCAGTATTTT. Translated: CASSRDGTDTQYF.

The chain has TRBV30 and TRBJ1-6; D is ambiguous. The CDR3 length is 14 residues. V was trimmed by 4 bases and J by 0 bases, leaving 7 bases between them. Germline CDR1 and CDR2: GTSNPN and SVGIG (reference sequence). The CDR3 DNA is TGTGCCTGGACTAGCCCCTCCTATAATTCACCCCTCCACTTT. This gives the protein CAWTSPSYNSPLHF.

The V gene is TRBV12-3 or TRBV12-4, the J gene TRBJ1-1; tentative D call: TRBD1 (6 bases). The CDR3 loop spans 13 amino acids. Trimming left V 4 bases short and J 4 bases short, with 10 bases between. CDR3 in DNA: TGTGCCAGCAGTTGGGGGCGAAGCACTGAAGCTTTCTTT. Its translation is CASSWGRSTEAFF.

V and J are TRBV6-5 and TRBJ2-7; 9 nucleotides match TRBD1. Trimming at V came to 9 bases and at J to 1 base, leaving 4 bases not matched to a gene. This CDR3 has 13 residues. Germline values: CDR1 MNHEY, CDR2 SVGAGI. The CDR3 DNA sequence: TGTGCCAGGGCGACAGGGGGGTCCTACGAGCAGTACTTC. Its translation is CARATGGSYEQYF.

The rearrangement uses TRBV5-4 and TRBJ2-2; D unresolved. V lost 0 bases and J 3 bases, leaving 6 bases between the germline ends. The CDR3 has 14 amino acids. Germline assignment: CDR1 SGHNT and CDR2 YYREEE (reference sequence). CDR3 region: CASSLDSYTGELFF. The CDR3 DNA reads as TGTGCCAGCAGCTTGGATTCATACACCGGGGAGCTGTTTTTT. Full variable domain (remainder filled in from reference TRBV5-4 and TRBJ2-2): ETGVTQSPTHLIKTRGQQVTLRCSSQSGHNTVSWYQQALGQGPQFIFQYYREEENGRGNFPPRFSGLQFPNYSSELNVNALELDDSALYLCASSLDSYTGELFFGEGSRLTVL.

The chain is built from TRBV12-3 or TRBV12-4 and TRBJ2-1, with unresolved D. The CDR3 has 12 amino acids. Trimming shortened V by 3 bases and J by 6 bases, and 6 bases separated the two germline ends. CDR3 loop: CASSLMGNEQFF. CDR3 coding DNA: TGTGCCAGCAGTTTGATGGGCAATGAGCAGTTCTTC.